These 31 T cell receptor beta chains came from one sample sequenced in a study of shared clonotypes between healthy human individuals. The protocol was immunoSEQ multiplex PCR, while the TCRdb copy is restricted to in-frame clones and leaves out a portion. The sample has about 680,000 clones; less than 80% are singletons. Material: memory CD4+ T cells sorted from blood. Noted subset: CD45RA-negative fraction. The receptor source for this set is a woman under 40 in good health.

Here the CDR3 DNA reads TGTGCCAGCAGTTCGGGACAGGGGTACAATGAGCAGTTCTTC. This codes for CASSSGQGYNEQFF. This sequence joins TRBV28 and TRBJ2-1; the match to TRBD1 covers 10 bases. Germline trimming cut 4 bases from V and 4 bases from J; bases unmatched to any gene: 1. Germline V gives CDR1 MDHEN, CDR2 SYDVKM. The CDR3 consists of 14 residues.

The rearrangement joins TRBV30 to TRBJ2-3; 7 nucleotides align to TRBD2. V trimming: 0 bases; J trimming: 5 bases; junction bases outside the gene matches: 5. Germline CDR1 reads GTSNPN; CDR2 reads SVGIG (reference sequence). The CDR3 is 14 residues long. The CDR3 loop is CAWSVGGSEDTQYF. The CDR3 DNA is TGTGCCTGGAGTGTGGGGGGGAGCGAAGATACGCAGTATTTT.

V usage is TRBV28 and J usage is TRBJ1-2; D perhaps matches TRBD1 (6 bases). Between the trimmed V and J ends, which lost 6 bases and 8 bases, there was a span of 19 bases. Germline V CDR1 and CDR2: MDHEN, SYDVKM. The CDR3 extends over 14 amino acids. In nucleotides, the CDR3 is TGTGCCAGCAGCCTAGGGGGGGCACGGGGAGGCTACACCTTC. Amino acid sequence: CASSLGGARGGYTF.

The V gene is TRBV6-5, the J gene TRBJ1-1, with D possibly being TRBD1 (6 bases). This CDR3 has 14 amino acids. The V end was cut by 6 bases, the J end by 0 bases, with 11 bases between. CDR1 and CDR2 (germline): MNHEY, SVGAGI. The CDR3 DNA sequence: TGTGCCAGCAGACTTACAGGGATGAACACTGAAGCTTTCTTT. It specifies CASRLTGMNTEAFF.

This chain uses TRBV30 with TRBJ2-5; D is unclear. V shed 2 bases and J shed 0 bases, with 25 bases lying between them. This CDR3 region has 19 residues. Looked up from germline, CDR1 is GTSNPN and CDR2 is SVGIG (reference sequence). The CDR3 loop is CAWSLDLIFGPAHQETQYF. DNA of the CDR3: TGTGCCTGGAGTTTAGACCTTATTTTTGGACCAGCGCACCAAGAGACCCAGTACTTC.

This clone was seen many times. The chain has TRBV6-4 and TRBJ1-2; the D gene is possibly TRBD1 (6 bases). Trimming shortened V by 4 bases and J by 6 bases, and 15 bases separated the two germline ends. CDR3 length: 14 amino acids. The germline gives CDR1 MRHNA, CDR2 SNTAGT. CDR3 in amino acids: CASSAQGGIDGYTF. The CDR3 DNA reads as TGTGCCAGCAGTGCACAGGGAGGGATAGATGGCTACACCTTC.

The chain joins TRBV5-1 to TRBJ2-3; D possibly matches TRBD1 or TRBD2 (5 bases each). This CDR3 contains 15 residues. Germline V lookup: CDR1 SGHRS, CDR2 YFSETQ. V gave up 2 bases and J gave up 3 bases, with 13 bases separating them. In DNA form, the CDR3 reads TGCGCCAGCAGCTTTGGGGGAGCGGTGACAGATACGCAGTATTTT. Residues: CASSFGGAVTDTQYF.

Note on this clone: The sample holds other DNA sequences that translate to the same CDR3. This chain links TRBV5-1 with TRBJ2-1, with 7 positions matching TRBD2. After removal of 0 bases from V and 2 bases from J, the junction contained 2 bases not matched to a gene. Germline V gene data show CDR1 as SGHRS and CDR2 as YFSETQ. The CDR3 is 15 amino acids. The CDR3 sequence: CASSLGLAAYNEQFF. CDR3 in DNA: TGCGCCAGCAGCTTGGGACTAGCAGCCTACAATGAGCAGTTCTTC.

CDR3 sequence reads: CASSYSGPRETQYF. DNA for the CDR3: TGTGCCAGCAGCTACTCGGGGCCGCGGGAGACCCAGTACTTC. The J gene is TRBJ2-5, the V gene TRBV11-3; D possibly matches TRBD1 or TRBD2 (5 bases each). The CDR3 has 14 residues. Germline-derived CDR1 and CDR2 are SGHNT and YENEEA. V was shortened by 4 bases and J by 5 bases, with 14 bases between the two germline ends.

The CDR3 bases are TGTGCCAGCAGCTCGGACAGGGGAGAGCAGTACTTC. Amino acids: CASSSDRGEQYF. The J gene is TRBJ2-7, the V gene TRBV11-2, with 9 bases fitting TRBD1. Germline V CDR1 and CDR2: SGHAT, FQNNGV. There are 12 residues in the CDR3. V gave up 4 bases and J gave up 7 bases; unmatched junction bases: 2.

This clone was observed many times. The chain combines TRBV2 with TRBJ2-1; 9 positions match TRBD2. The ends lost 5 bases at V and 6 bases at J; junction bases unmatched: 8. The germline CDR1 and CDR2 sequences are SNHLY and FYNNEI. The CDR3 extends over 15 amino acids. CDR3 nucleotide sequence: TGTGCCAGCAGTCCCCTGACTAGCGGAGTCAATGAGCAGTTCTTC. It translates to CASSPLTSGVNEQFF.

The CDR3 region is CASSETGGEFDEQFF. The CDR3 bases are TGTGCCAGCAGCGAGACAGGGGGCGAATTCGATGAGCAGTTCTTC. The rearrangement links TRBV9 to TRBJ2-1; 10 bases are shared with TRBD1. V was pared by 3 bases and J by 8 bases, with 8 bases of the junction left unmatched. The CDR3 extends over 15 amino acids. The germline CDR1 and CDR2 sequences are SGDLS and YYNGEE.

CDR3 region: CASRGPSPETQYF. The CDR3, as DNA: TGTGCCAGCAGGGGGCCTAGTCCAGAGACCCAGTACTTC. The chain combines TRBV6-1 with TRBJ2-5, with a weak D call TRBD1 (5 bases). In germline, CDR1 is MNHNS, CDR2 SASEGT. Trimming stripped 6 bases from V and 4 bases from J, with 12 bases between. The CDR3 sequence is 13 residues long.

This CDR3 reads CASSPISTGSNTEAFF. The CDR3 DNA follows: TGCGCCAGCAGCCCGATATCTACAGGGTCGAACACTGAAGCTTTCTTT. The V gene is TRBV5-1, the J gene TRBJ1-1; D might be TRBD1 (6 bases). This CDR3 has 16 residues. The V and J ends lost 4 bases and 1 base respectively, with 17 bases between them. Germline V gene lookup returns CDR1 SGHRS and CDR2 YFSETQ.

The chain joins TRBV20-1 to TRBJ1-1; a possible D gene is TRBD1 (6 bases). This CDR3 has 11 residues. Germline V gene lookup returns CDR1 DFQATT and CDR2 SNEGSKA (reference sequence). V lost 6 bases and J 12 bases, leaving 17 bases between the germline ends. The CDR3 here is CSATLGQRSFF. CDR3 DNA sequence: TGCAGTGCGACATTAGGACAGAGGTCTTTCTTT.

V gene TRBV27 combines with J gene TRBJ2-7, with unresolved D. Trimming shortened V by 5 bases and J by 4 bases, and 18 bases separated the two germline ends. CDR3 length: 15 residues. Germline V gives CDR1 MNHEY, CDR2 SMNVEV (reference sequence). The CDR3 spells CASSQLQPPSYEQYF. The CDR3 nucleotides are TGTGCCAGCAGTCAGCTCCAACCCCCGTCTTACGAGCAGTACTTC.

The sample holds a few counts of this clone. This sequence joins TRBV10-3 and TRBJ1-5; D possibly corresponds to TRBD1 (5 bases). The CDR3 spans 13 residues. Germline V gives CDR1 ENHRY, CDR2 SYGVKD. Trimming removed 6 bases at V and 7 bases at J, with 13 bases between. The CDR3 reads CAIRGRGDQPQHF. Written as DNA, the CDR3 is TGTGCCATCAGGGGGCGGGGGGACCAGCCCCAGCATTTT.

V and J are TRBV30 and TRBJ2-6; TRBD2 aligns across 8 bases. J was trimmed by 0 bases and V by 3 bases; bases with no gene match: 16. Germline-derived CDR1 and CDR2 are GTSNPN and SVGIG (reference sequence). There are 20 residues in the CDR3. CDR3 region: CAWSKTPSGYRPSGANVLTF. The DNA for the CDR3 is TGTGCCTGGAGCAAGACCCCTAGCGGGTATAGACCCTCTGGGGCCAACGTCCTGACTTTC.

The V gene is TRBV15, the J gene TRBJ2-5, with TRBD1 matching 7 bases. The CDR3 spans 14 residues. The trim removed 3 bases at V and 3 bases at J, leaving 4 bases unmatched. From germline, CDR1 is LNHNV and CDR2 YYDKDF (reference sequence). As DNA, the CDR3 is TGTGCCACCAGCAGGGTTGACAGGGAAGAGACCCAGTACTTC. Translating gives CATSRVDREETQYF. Full variable domain (missing parts from reference TRBV15 and TRBJ2-5): DAMVIQNPRYQVTQFGKPVTLSCSQTLNHNVMYWYQQKSSQAPKLLFHYYDKDFNNEADTPDNFQSRRPNTSFCFLDIRSPGLGDTAMYLCATSRVDREETQYFGPGTRLLVL.

This rearrangement joins TRBV30 to TRBJ2-1; 7 bases match TRBD1. Germline CDR1 reads GTSNPN; CDR2 reads SVGIG (reference sequence). With V trimmed by 1 base and J by 7 bases, 7 bases remained unmatched. The CDR3 runs to 14 residues. CDR3 amino acids: CAWSEGNRGNEQFF. The CDR3 coding sequence is TGTGCCTGGAGTGAGGGAAACAGGGGAAATGAGCAGTTCTTC.

This clone rates as medium-sized (0.01 to 0.1%). The chain employs TRBV5-4 and TRBJ2-1; 9 bases align to TRBD1. Germline lookup yields CDR1 SGHNT and CDR2 YYREEE (reference sequence). V was pared by 3 bases and J by 6 bases, with 10 bases of the junction left unmatched. The CDR3 is 16 amino acids. The CDR3 bases are TGTGCCAGCAGCTGGCCCGGGACAGGGTCGAGCAATGAGCAGTTCTTC. It is translated as CASSWPGTGSSNEQFF.

A word on this clone: This same CDR3 is encoded by further DNA sequences in the sample. The CDR3 DNA reads TGCAGCGCCGGGGACAGGGCTACCTACAATGAGCAGTTCTTC. Its translation: CSAGDRATYNEQFF. The chain couples TRBV29-1 to TRBJ2-1, with 9 bases identical to TRBD1. V was pared by 7 bases and J by 2 bases, with 6 bases of the junction left unmatched. The CDR3 has 14 amino acids. Per germline, CDR1 SQVTM and CDR2 ANQGSEA.

This chain joins TRBV6-1 and TRBJ1-2, with TRBD1 as a possible D gene (5 bases). V lost 0 bases to trimming and J lost 4 bases, with 15 bases between them. The CDR3 length is 16 residues. Germline CDR1 and CDR2: MNHNS and SASEGT. CDR3 nucleotide sequence: TGTGCCAGCAGTGAAGCGTGGGGGGATGGGATCTATGGCTACACCTTC. Protein sequence: CASSEAWGDGIYGYTF.

The table lists this clone with a count of one. The chain couples TRBV2 to TRBJ2-1; the match to TRBD2 covers 7 bases. J was trimmed by 5 bases and V by 8 bases; bases with no gene match: 9. The CDR3 is 14 amino acids. The germline gives CDR1 SNHLY, CDR2 FYNNEI. CDR3 DNA sequence: TGTGCCAGCTCGACAAGTCTAGCGGACAATGAGCAGTTCTTC. Translation gives CASSTSLADNEQFF.

The J gene is TRBJ1-1, the V gene TRBV28; D may be TRBD1 (5 bases). The V gene lost 5 bases and the J gene lost 7 bases, with 8 bases spanning the gap. This CDR3 has 11 amino acids. The germline V gene has CDR1 MDHEN and CDR2 SYDVKM. CDR3 sequence (DNA): TGTGCCAGCAGTCTTCAGGGTGAAGCTTTCTTT. Residues: CASSLQGEAFF.

The V and J genes are TRBV19 and TRBJ1-5; TRBD1 is a possible D gene (5 bases). Looked up from germline, CDR1 is LNHDA and CDR2 is SQIVND (reference sequence). The CDR3 is made up of 14 amino acids. Trimming removed 3 bases at V and 9 bases at J, with 15 bases between. DNA of the CDR3: TGTGCCAGTAGTATCCCCGGGGCCCAGGGGCCCCAGCATTTT. This gives the protein CASSIPGAQGPQHF.

V gene TRBV7-9 combines with J gene TRBJ1-1; no clear D. The CDR3 has 12 amino acids. V was cut by 5 bases and J by 7 bases, with 11 bases left in between. Looked up from germline, CDR1 is SEHNR and CDR2 is FQNEAQ (reference sequence). The CDR3 region has the DNA TGTGCCAGCAGCCCCCATGAAGTTGAAGCTTTCTTT. Translated, it gives CASSPHEVEAFF.

This clone was counted between two and nine times. The CDR3 nucleotides read TGTGCCAGCAGCTCGTTTAGGACCCAGCATTTT. Encoded protein: CASSSFRTQHF. The chain joins TRBV11-3 to TRBJ1-5; D is unclear. CDR1 and CDR2 (germline): SGHNT, YENEEA. V lost 4 bases, J lost 11 bases, and 9 bases lay in between. The CDR3 contains 11 residues.

This chain uses TRBV27 with TRBJ1-1; D gene unclear. The CDR3 contains 15 residues. V dropped 1 base and J dropped 2 bases, with 11 bases sitting between them. The germline CDR1 and CDR2 sequences are MNHEY and SMNVEV (reference sequence). The CDR3 region is CASSLYSQPNTEAFF. Here the CDR3 DNA reads TGTGCCAGCAGTTTATACAGCCAACCTAACACTGAAGCTTTCTTT.

This clone was detected only once. V is TRBV6-1 and J is TRBJ1-1, with D tentatively TRBD1 (5 bases). Looked up from germline, CDR1 is MNHNS and CDR2 is SASEGT. Trimming cost V 2 bases and J 7 bases, with 11 bases left between them. The CDR3 extends over 13 amino acids. CDR3 region: CASSERGWSEAFF. The CDR3 bases are TGTGCCAGCAGTGAAAGGGGATGGAGTGAAGCTTTCTTT.

The chain links TRBV11-2 to TRBJ2-7; 8 positions match TRBD2. The CDR3 is 16 residues long. V shed 5 bases and J 0 bases; nucleotides not matched to a gene: 9. Germline CDR1 reads SGHAT; CDR2 reads FQNNGV. The CDR3 reads CASSPQLAGNSYEQYF. The CDR3 bases are TGTGCCAGCAGCCCCCAGCTAGCGGGCAACTCCTACGAGCAGTACTTC.